The 24 T cell receptor beta chains presented below share a single source sample, sequenced in a study of T-cell reconstitution after alpha-beta-depleted transplantation in children. Unique molecular identifiers were incorporated when the TCRbeta library was constructed. TCRdb re-called the PCR reads with MiXCR, one entry per CDR3 protein. The repertoire holds more than 400,000 distinct CDR3 sequences, with about 40% as singletons. The specimen comprised PBMCs, sampled before TCRalphabeta/CD19-depleted stem cell transplant. These receptors came from a girl aged 2 to 10 with aplastic anemia, due to receive a stem cell transplant.

A note on this clonotype: Likely a read error: the CDR3 ends without its conserved phenylalanine or tryptophan. J is TRBJ2-3 and V is TRBV7-3, with D possibly being TRBD2 (6 bases). This CDR3 spans 14 amino acids. Trimming removed 2 bases at V and 3 bases at J, with 9 bases between. From germline, CDR1 is SGHTA and CDR2 FQGTGA. Written as DNA, the CDR3 is TGTGCCAGCAGCTTAGGCGGGGCAACAGATACGCAGTATCTT. Its protein product is CASSLGGATDTQYL.

The chain couples TRBV12-1 to TRBJ2-5; the DNA was not used to check the table's D call, TRBD1. TRBV12-1 is a recognized pseudogene. The CDR3 runs 13 residues. CDR3 protein: CANSGQGGETQYF. As DNA, the CDR3 is TGTGCCAACTCGGGACAGGGTGGGGAGACCCAGTACTTC.

This clonotype was observed a few times. Compared with germline, one end of the junction differs, possibly owing to a read error. The chain uses TRBV27 and TRBJ2-7; D perhaps matches TRBD1 (5 bases). Germline V gene lookup returns CDR1 MNHEY and CDR2 SMNVEV (reference sequence). The CDR3 consists of 14 residues. The CDR3 here is CASSFGPGSFEQYF. CDR3 nucleotides: TGTGCCAGCAGTTTCGGCCCAGGGTCCTTCGAGCAGTACTTC.

The V gene is TRBV20-1, the J gene TRBJ2-7; 10 bases map to TRBD2. This CDR3 contains 14 residues. Germline CDR1 is DFQATT and CDR2 is SNEGSKA (reference sequence). The junction had 7 bases not matched to a gene; V was cut back by 5 bases and J by 3 bases. This CDR3 reads CSAHRLAGIYEQYF. CDR3 nucleotides: TGCAGTGCTCACCGACTAGCGGGTATCTACGAGCAGTACTTC.

The rearrangement links TRBV5-1 to TRBJ2-1; 9 nucleotides agree with TRBD1. Per germline, CDR1 SGHRS and CDR2 YFSETQ. The CDR3 sequence is 16 residues long. Trimming cost V 4 bases and J 8 bases; bases outside gene matches: 13. The CDR3 reads CASSPASRDRADEQFF. The CDR3, as DNA: TGCGCCAGCAGCCCGGCGTCCCGGGACAGGGCAGATGAGCAGTTCTTC.

The V call is TRBV20-1, the J call TRBJ2-3; D call uncertain. CDR1 and CDR2 from the germline V gene are DFQATT and SNEGSKA (reference sequence). V lost 0 bases and J lost 2, with 15 bases in between. The CDR3 runs 16 residues. CDR3 DNA: TGCAGTGCTAGAGATTACACGGCAGGAGTCACAGATACGCAGTATTTT. Protein: CSARDYTAGVTDTQYF.

V gene TRBV20-1 combines with J gene TRBJ2-3; TRBD2 agrees at 14 bases. CDR1 and CDR2 from the germline V gene are DFQATT and SNEGSKA (reference sequence). The CDR3 extends over 17 amino acids. V trimming: 2 bases; J trimming: 4 bases; junction bases outside the gene matches: 8. CDR3 coding DNA: TGCAGTGCTAGACTCACGGGACTAGCGGGAGCTCCAGATACGCAGTATTTT. Protein sequence: CSARLTGLAGAPDTQYF.

This clonotype was picked up many times. The rearrangement uses TRBV6-5 and TRBJ2-7; no definite D call. V lost 6 bases, J lost 4 bases, and 10 bases lay in between. The V gene's germline CDR1 is MNHEY and CDR2 SVGAGI. CDR3 size: 12 residues. In DNA, the CDR3 is TGTGCCAGCAGCTCACAACGTTACGAGCAGTACTTC. This translates into CASSSQRYEQYF.

This clonotype was counted once. The chain joins TRBV19 to TRBJ2-3; 14 bases line up with TRBD2. Trimming at V came to 7 bases and at J to 2 bases, leaving 11 bases not matched to a gene. Germline-derived CDR1 and CDR2 are LNHDA and SQIVND (reference sequence). The CDR3 runs 18 residues. Here the CDR3 DNA reads TGTGCCAGTAAAAAAGGGACTAGCGGGAGAGGTCCCACAGATACGCAGTATTTT. Translation: CASKKGTSGRGPTDTQYF.

This clonotype was seen at least ten times. CDR3 amino acids: CASSPLGGSQETQYF. The CDR3 region has the DNA TGCGCCAGCAGCCCTCTCGGGGGGAGTCAAGAGACCCAGTACTTC. This chain connects TRBV4-1 to TRBJ2-5; 7 nucleotides match TRBD2. Germline V gene data show CDR1 as MGHRA and CDR2 as YSYEKL. This CDR3 is built from 15 residues. The V segment lost 4 bases and the J segment 2 bases; nucleotides outside the gene matches: 7.

The chain combines TRBV10-3 with TRBJ2-7, with TRBD2 identical over 9 bases. Germline V lookup: CDR1 ENHRY, CDR2 SYGVKD. Trimming cost V 2 bases and J 0 bases; bases outside gene matches: 5. This CDR3 contains 16 residues. The DNA of the CDR3 is TGTGCCATCAGTGAGGGGGCTAGCGGGATCTCCTACGAGCAGTACTTC. It yields the protein CAISEGASGISYEQYF.

This clonotype appeared once. The rearrangement links TRBV6-5 to TRBJ1-1; D gene uncertain. CDR1 and CDR2 from the germline V gene are MNHEY and SVGAGI. The germline V and J ends were trimmed by 2 bases and 3 bases, with 7 bases remaining between them. The CDR3 is 13 residues long. The CDR3 protein is CASSYDGDTEAFF. The CDR3 region has the DNA TGTGCCAGCAGTTACGACGGGGACACTGAAGCTTTCTTT.

The rearrangement joins TRBV6-5 to TRBJ2-5; 9 positions agree with TRBD1. The CDR3 totals 16 residues. CDR1 and CDR2 (germline): MNHEY, SVGAGI. Trimming took 3 bases from V and 5 from J; bases not matched to a gene: 10. CDR3 amino acids: CASSYSRDRVVETQYF. In nucleotides, the CDR3 is TGTGCCAGCAGTTATTCCCGGGACAGGGTCGTTGAGACCCAGTACTTC.

The table lists this clonotype with a few counts. This chain joins TRBV5-1 and TRBJ1-1; possible D gene TRBD1, 5 bases. Germline CDR1 reads SGHRS; CDR2 reads YFSETQ. The CDR3 covers 14 residues. With 2 bases removed from V and 2 bases from J, the gap between germline ends came to 10 bases. CDR3 DNA sequence: TGCGCCAGCAGCTTCCGGGACTCAAACACTGAAGCTTTCTTT. It specifies CASSFRDSNTEAFF.

The chain joins TRBV7-2 to TRBJ1-6; no clear D gene. This CDR3 comprises 15 residues. CDR1 is SGHTA and CDR2 is FQGNSA in the germline V gene. Trimming shortened V by 5 bases and J by 5 bases, and 13 bases separated the two germline ends. The CDR3 DNA reads as TGTGCCAGCAGCCCAAGGCGTCAGGATAATTCACCCCTCCACTTT. This codes for CASSPRRQDNSPLHF.

The V gene is TRBV29-1, the J gene TRBJ2-3; no reliable D call. Germline CDR1 is SQVTM and CDR2 is ANQGSEA. This CDR3 comprises 15 residues. The V end lost 7 bases, the J end lost 5 bases, and 22 bases lay between the germline ends. The chain's CDR3 is CSATMGPPSGDTQYF. The CDR3 nucleotides read TGCAGCGCCACGATGGGCCCACCCTCTGGAGATACGCAGTATTTT.

This clonotype was seen at least ten times. This chain links TRBV7-8 with TRBJ2-5; possible D gene TRBD1, 6 bases. CDR3 length equals 15 residues. Germline V gives CDR1 SGHVS, CDR2 FQNEAQ. Deletions cut 0 bases from V and 0 bases from J, with 8 bases between. CDR3 protein: CASSLARDNQETQYF. CDR3 nucleotide sequence: TGTGCCAGCAGCTTAGCCCGGGACAACCAAGAGACCCAGTACTTC. The full variable domain, rest sourced from reference TRBV7-8 and TRBJ2-5, is GAGVSQSPRYKVAKRGQDVALRCDPISGHVSLFWYQQALGQGPEFLTYFQNEAQLDKSGLPSDRFFAERPEGSVSTLKIQRTQQEDSAVYLCASSLARDNQETQYFGPGTRLLVL.

The chain employs TRBV12-3 or TRBV12-4 and TRBJ2-5; 8 bases match TRBD1. V shed 2 bases and J 3 bases; nucleotides not matched to a gene: 5. The CDR3 spans 15 residues. CDR3 coding DNA: TGTGCCAGCAGTTTACACAGGGGGATGGAAGAGACCCAGTACTTC. Its protein product is CASSLHRGMEETQYF.

V is TRBV29-1 and J is TRBJ2-1, with D maybe TRBD1 (5 bases). Trimming took off 2 bases at V and 10 bases at J, with 15 bases between the two ends. Germline CDR1 SQVTM, CDR2 ANQGSEA. The CDR3 spans 13 residues. The CDR3 is CSVELSQQGEQFF. In DNA, the CDR3 is TGCAGCGTTGAATTGAGCCAGCAGGGCGAGCAGTTCTTC.

The chain couples TRBV10-3 to TRBJ2-7, with D unresolved. The CDR3 covers 13 residues. CDR1 ENHRY and CDR2 SYGVKD come from the germline V gene. Trimming removed 0 bases at V and 6 bases at J, with 9 bases between. This CDR3 is CAISESMVGEQYF. In DNA form, the CDR3 reads TGTGCCATCAGTGAGTCGATGGTCGGCGAGCAGTACTTC.

In this sample, this clonotype turned up a few times. The chain couples TRBV5-1 to TRBJ2-3, with D possibly being TRBD2 (6 bases). The V end lost 3 bases, the J end lost 5 bases, and 10 bases lay between the germline ends. Germline-derived CDR1 and CDR2 are SGHRS and YFSETQ. CDR3 length: 13 residues. In nucleotides, the CDR3 is TGCGCCAGCAGCTGGACTATTAGAGATACGCAGTATTTT. Translated: CASSWTIRDTQYF.

The chain links TRBV5-1 to TRBJ2-1; D tentatively fits TRBD1 or TRBD2 (5 bases each). CDR1 and CDR2 (germline): SGHRS, YFSETQ. This CDR3 region has 16 residues. Deletions cut 4 bases from V and 4 bases from J, with 18 bases between. This CDR3 is CASSREGTYPYNEQFF. The CDR3 DNA follows: TGCGCCAGCAGCCGTGAGGGGACCTATCCATACAATGAGCAGTTCTTC. Looking up the rest from reference TRBV5-1 and TRBJ2-1 gives the full variable domain: KAGVTQTPRYLIKTRGQQVTLSCSPISGHRSVSWYQQTPGQGLQFLFEYFSETQRNKGNFPGRFSGRQFSNSRSEMNVSTLELGDSALYLCASSREGTYPYNEQFFGPGTRLTVL.

This clonotype was seen repeatedly, ten times or more. The CDR3 sequence: CASSLAQMQSYEQYF. CDR3 coding DNA: TGTGCCAGCAGCTTAGCGCAGATGCAGTCCTACGAGCAGTACTTC. The gene calls are TRBV7-2 and TRBJ2-7; D gene ambiguous. The CDR3 totals 15 residues. Germline V lookup: CDR1 SGHTA, CDR2 FQGNSA. Trimming pared 0 bases from V and 1 base from J, leaving 10 bases between. The whole variable domain, filled in from reference TRBV7-2 and TRBJ2-7, reads GAGVSQSPSNKVTEKGKDVELRCDPISGHTALYWYRQSLGQGLEFLIYFQGNSAPDKSGLPSDRFSAERTGGSVSTLTIQRTQQEDSAVYLCASSLAQMQSYEQYFGPGTRLTVT.

This clonotype came up a few times. The V gene is TRBV6-5, the J gene TRBJ2-7; no clear D gene. Germline-derived CDR1 and CDR2 are MNHEY and SVGAGI. The V gene lost 2 bases and the J gene lost 7 bases, with 15 bases spanning the gap. The CDR3 is 14 amino acids. The chain's CDR3 is CASSYGFSAWEQYF. CDR3 DNA: TGTGCCAGCAGTTACGGGTTCTCAGCTTGGGAGCAGTACTTC.